The 23 T cell receptor beta chains below come from one sample, sequenced in a study of technical replicates of blood from several donors. Sequencing was performed with immunoSEQ multiplex PCR; in TCRdb, only in-frame clones are kept and a portion is missing. The table shows approximately 78,000 clones, with around 95% occurring only once. Sequencing input: T cells isolated from PBMCs. Source of these receptors: a human donor in good health.

The chain has TRBV27 and TRBJ2-5, with D possibly TRBD1 on 5 matching bases. The length of the CDR3 is 14 residues. Deletions cut 8 bases from V and 2 bases from J, with 15 bases between. Germline V gives CDR1 MNHEY, CDR2 SMNVEV (reference sequence). The CDR3 here is CASRKGRDQETQYF. The CDR3 DNA sequence: TGTGCCAGCCGCAAGGGCAGGGATCAAGAGACCCAGTACTTC.

CDR3 in amino acids: CASSFGAPGNEQFF. The CDR3 DNA reads as TGCGCCAGCAGCTTCGGAGCCCCGGGGAATGAGCAGTTCTTC. The J gene is TRBJ2-1, the V gene TRBV5-1; D is possibly TRBD2 (5 bases). Trimming shortened V by 2 bases and J by 7 bases, and 13 bases separated the two germline ends. CDR1 is SGHRS, CDR2 YFSETQ, per germline. CDR3 length: 14 amino acids.

The V and J genes are TRBV18 and TRBJ1-2; possibly TRBD1 for D (5 bases). The germline V and J ends were trimmed by 0 bases and 2 bases, with 10 bases remaining between them. The length of the CDR3 is 15 residues. Germline V CDR1 and CDR2: KGHSH, LQKENI. The CDR3 sequence: CASSPPRQGNYGYTF. CDR3 sequence (DNA): TGTGCCAGCTCACCACCGCGCCAGGGCAACTATGGCTACACCTTC. The entire variable domain, with the rest obtained from reference TRBV18 and TRBJ1-2, is as follows: NAGVMQNPRHLVRRRGQEARLRCSPMKGHSHVYWYRQLPEEGLKFMVYLQKENIIDESGMPKERFSAEFPKEGPSILRIQQVVRGDSAAYFCASSPPRQGNYGYTFGSGTRLTVV.

J is TRBJ1-5 and V is TRBV7-9, with 7 bases identical to TRBD1. With V trimmed by 1 base and J by 4 bases, 4 bases remained unmatched. The CDR3 covers 15 residues. Germline V CDR1 and CDR2: SEHNR, FQNEAQ (reference sequence). The CDR3: CASSLGTGTNQPQHF. The CDR3 nucleotides are TGTGCCAGCAGCTTAGGGACAGGAACGAATCAGCCCCAGCATTTT.

The chain carries TRBV2 and TRBJ1-5, with unresolved D. Germline loops: CDR1 SNHLY, CDR2 FYNNEI. The CDR3 sequence is 13 residues long. Trimming pared 8 bases from V and 9 bases from J, leaving 17 bases between. This CDR3 is CASGGDGSRPQHF. CDR3 DNA: TGTGCCAGCGGAGGTGACGGTAGTAGGCCCCAGCATTTT.

This clone was recorded once. The gene calls are TRBV28 and TRBJ2-7, with 9 bases matching TRBD2. Germline lookup yields CDR1 MDHEN and CDR2 SYDVKM. The CDR3 consists of 14 residues. V gave up 7 bases and J gave up 5 bases; unmatched junction bases: 9. CDR3 bases: TGTGCCAGCATCTCTGCGGGAGGGCCCCACGAGCAGTACTTC. This sequence encodes CASISAGGPHEQYF.

This clone was detected a few times. CDR3 region: CASSEGTPYNEQFF. Here the CDR3 DNA reads TGTGCCAGCAGTGAGGGGACACCGTACAATGAGCAGTTCTTC. The rearrangement joins TRBV2 to TRBJ2-1; weak D call: TRBD1 (6 bases). The CDR3 is 14 amino acids. CDR1 SNHLY and CDR2 FYNNEI come from the germline V gene. The V and J ends lost 3 bases and 4 bases respectively, with 10 bases between them.

This clone was recorded once. V and J are TRBV19 and TRBJ2-7; the D gene is possibly TRBD2 (7 bases). Germline CDR1 LNHDA, CDR2 SQIVND (reference sequence). Trimming cost V 5 bases and J 4 bases, with 15 bases left between them. This CDR3 contains 14 residues. In DNA form, the CDR3 reads TGTGCCAGTAGTCGCCTAGGGGGGGATTACGAGCAGTACTTC. Translated, it gives CASSRLGGDYEQYF.

This clone was seen only a few times. The V call is TRBV11-3, the J call TRBJ1-1, with 7 positions matching TRBD1. The germline gives CDR1 SGHNT, CDR2 YENEEA. The V and J ends lost 5 bases and 3 bases, in that order; junction bases with no gene match: 9. The CDR3 runs to 15 residues. The CDR3 nucleotides read TGTGCCAGCAGCCAGAGACAGGGTTTGGACACTGAAGCTTTCTTT. It translates to CASSQRQGLDTEAFF. The variable domain in full, with the rest retrieved from reference TRBV11-3 and TRBJ1-1, is EAGVVQSPRYKIIEKKQPVAFWCNPISGHNTLYWYLQNLGQGPELLIRYENEEAVDDSQLPKDRFSAERLKGVDSTLKIQPAELGDSAVYLCASSQRQGLDTEAFFGQGTRLTVV.

This clone was seen only once. The same CDR3 arises from other DNA sequences in this sample as well. The chain couples TRBV2 to TRBJ2-7; tentative D call: TRBD2 (6 bases). CDR1 is SNHLY and CDR2 is FYNNEI in the germline V gene. There are 14 residues in the CDR3. Trimming pared 6 bases from V and 0 bases from J, leaving 12 bases between. The CDR3: CASSVGGSSYEQYF. Here the CDR3 DNA reads TGTGCCAGCAGCGTCGGGGGTAGCTCCTACGAGCAGTACTTC.

This chain joins TRBV6-1 and TRBJ1-1; D may be TRBD1 (5 bases). Germline V gives CDR1 MNHNS, CDR2 SASEGT. This CDR3 has 13 residues. V lost 5 bases and J lost 2, with 9 bases in between. The CDR3 spells CASSPGLNTEAFF. The CDR3 nucleotides are TGTGCCAGCAGTCCAGGGTTAAACACTGAAGCTTTCTTT.

The chain combines TRBV7-9 with TRBJ1-1; D unclear. With 0 bases removed from V and 4 bases from J, the gap between germline ends came to 9 bases. This CDR3 is 14 amino acids long. Germline CDR1 reads SEHNR; CDR2 reads FQNEAQ (reference sequence). CDR3 sequence: CASSLAFAGTEAFF. In nucleotides, the CDR3 is TGTGCCAGCAGCTTAGCATTTGCGGGCACTGAAGCTTTCTTT. Together with reference TRBV7-9 and TRBJ1-1, the CDR3 gives the full variable domain: DTGVSQNPRHKITKRGQNVTFRCDPISEHNRLYWYRQTLGQGPEFLTYFQNEAQLEKSRLLSDRFSAERPKGSFSTLEIQRTEQGDSAMYLCASSLAFAGTEAFFGQGTRLTVV.

CDR3 DNA sequence: TGCGCCAGCAGCGTAGCCCGAGAGACCCAGTACTTC. This translates into CASSVARETQYF. V gene TRBV5-1 combines with J gene TRBJ2-5; D is unclear. The V and J ends lost 4 bases and 4 bases respectively, with 8 bases between them. The CDR3 spans 12 residues. Germline loops: CDR1 SGHRS, CDR2 YFSETQ.

The chain uses TRBV27 and TRBJ2-2; perhaps TRBD2 as D (6 bases). Germline V gene sequence: CDR1 MNHEY, CDR2 SMNVEV (reference sequence). The CDR3 totals 15 residues. The V gene lost 8 bases and the J gene lost 7 bases, with 20 bases spanning the gap. CDR3 sequence (DNA): TGTGCCAGCCGAGTTATGGGACTCTTCTACGGGGAGCTGTTTTTT. Protein sequence: CASRVMGLFYGELFF.

The CDR3 DNA reads as TGTGCCAGCAGTTTATACTCGGGAGTAGCGGGGGGGCCCGGGGAGCTGTTTTTT. Translation gives CASSLYSGVAGGPGELFF. The gene calls are TRBV28 and TRBJ2-2; TRBD2 matches at 11 bases. CDR3 size: 18 residues. CDR1 and CDR2 (germline): MDHEN, SYDVKM. V shed 1 base, J shed 6 bases, and the junction held 10 bases outside the gene matches. Based on the CDR3 plus reference TRBV28 and TRBJ2-2, the full variable domain is DVKVTQSSRYLVKRTGEKVFLECVQDMDHENMFWYRQDPGLGLRLIYFSYDVKMKEKGDIPEGYSVSREKKERFSLILESASTNQTSMYLCASSLYSGVAGGPGELFFGEGSRLTVL.

The rearrangement links TRBV5-1 to TRBJ1-2, with 11 bases fitting TRBD1. CDR1 and CDR2 from the germline V gene are SGHRS and YFSETQ. The CDR3 spans 16 residues. After removal of 7 bases from V and 8 bases from J, the junction contained 16 bases not matched to a gene. The DNA for the CDR3 is TGCGCCAGCCGCCGGGACAGGGGGTCCCGCGGGGGAGGCTACACCTTC. Translation: CASRRDRGSRGGGYTF. The complete variable domain, with remaining parts taken from reference TRBV5-1 and TRBJ1-2, reads KAGVTQTPRYLIKTRGQQVTLSCSPISGHRSVSWYQQTPGQGLQFLFEYFSETQRNKGNFPGRFSGRQFSNSRSEMNVSTLELGDSALYLCASRRDRGSRGGGYTFGSGTRLTVV.

The chain links TRBV9 to TRBJ1-5; D is unclear. The CDR3 runs to 15 residues. In germline, CDR1 is SGDLS, CDR2 YYNGEE. V shed 2 bases and J shed 2 bases, with 11 bases lying between them. The CDR3 protein is CASSVGLGGNQPQHF. The CDR3, as DNA: TGTGCCAGCAGCGTTGGGCTGGGTGGCAATCAGCCCCAGCATTTT.

The chain is built from TRBV11-1 and TRBJ2-7; 7 bases fit TRBD2. From germline, CDR1 is SGHAT and CDR2 FQDESV (reference sequence). The CDR3 runs 15 residues. After removal of 5 bases from V and 2 bases from J, the junction contained 9 bases not matched to a gene. CDR3 region: CASSLTLADPYEQYF. The CDR3 bases are TGTGCCAGCAGCCTAACGCTAGCGGACCCCTACGAGCAGTACTTC.

The chain joins TRBV7-6 to TRBJ1-4, with 10 bases that match TRBD1. Germline lookup yields CDR1 SGHVS and CDR2 FNYEAQ. The length of the CDR3 is 14 residues. V was pared by 5 bases and J by 5 bases, with 2 bases of the junction left unmatched. CDR3 DNA sequence: TGTGCCAGCAGCCGGGGACAGGGGAATGAAAAACTGTTTTTT. The encoded protein is CASSRGQGNEKLFF.

This clone was counted once. The gene calls are TRBV5-8 and TRBJ1-5; the match to TRBD1 covers 8 bases. Trimming took 1 base from V and 5 from J; bases not matched to a gene: 5. CDR3 length equals 15 residues. CDR1 and CDR2 from the germline V gene are SGHTS and YDEGEE. The DNA for the CDR3 is TGTGCCAGCAGCTTGAACAGGGGGGATGATCAGCCCCAGCATTTT. It is translated as CASSLNRGDDQPQHF.

The chain links TRBV27 to TRBJ2-2; a weak D match, TRBD2 (7 bases). The V gene's germline CDR1 is MNHEY and CDR2 SMNVEV (reference sequence). Trimming left V 7 bases short and J 3 bases short, with 15 bases between. The CDR3 consists of 15 residues. The DNA of the CDR3 is TGTGCCAGCATCGCTCGGGGGGCCGACACCGGGGAGCTGTTTTTT. Translation: CASIARGADTGELFF.

This chain joins TRBV7-9 and TRBJ2-7, with a possible D match to TRBD2 (6 bases). The CDR3 length is 15 residues. The germline V and J ends were trimmed by 0 bases and 7 bases, with 16 bases remaining between them. Germline CDR1 is SEHNR and CDR2 is FQNEAQ (reference sequence). In DNA, the CDR3 is TGTGCCAGCAGCTTAGCGGGGCAGCGGGCCGAGGAGCAGTACTTC. Its translation: CASSLAGQRAEEQYF.

This chain uses TRBV2 with TRBJ2-1; TRBD2 matches at 12 bases. Germline CDR1 is SNHLY and CDR2 is FYNNEI. V lost 4 bases and J lost 7; bases outside the gene matches: 5. The CDR3 sequence is 15 residues long. CDR3 sequence: CASSGLTSGRNEQFF. CDR3 bases: TGTGCCAGCAGTGGGCTGACTAGCGGGAGAAATGAGCAGTTCTTC.